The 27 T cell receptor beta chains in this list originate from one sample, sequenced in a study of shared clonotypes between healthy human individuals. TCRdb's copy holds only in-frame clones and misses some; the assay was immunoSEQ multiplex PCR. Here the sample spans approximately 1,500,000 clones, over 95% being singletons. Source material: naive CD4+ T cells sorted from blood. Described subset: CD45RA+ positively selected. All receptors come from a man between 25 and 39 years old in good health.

The DNA for the CDR3 is TGTGCCAGCAGTTTCCTAGGGACAGCCAAAAGTGGGCTGTTTTTT. Translated, it gives CASSFLGTAKSGLFF. The V call is TRBV6-1, the J call TRBJ1-4; 7 positions match TRBD1. The CDR3 has 15 amino acids. The V and J ends lost 5 bases and 14 bases, in that order; junction bases with no gene match: 17. In germline, CDR1 is MNHNS, CDR2 SASEGT.

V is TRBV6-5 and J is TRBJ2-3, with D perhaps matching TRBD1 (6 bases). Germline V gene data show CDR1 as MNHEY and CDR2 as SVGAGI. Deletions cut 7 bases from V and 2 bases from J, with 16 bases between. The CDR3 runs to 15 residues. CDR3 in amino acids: CASKTPGAITDTQYF. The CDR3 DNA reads TGTGCCAGCAAAACCCCAGGGGCGATCACAGATACGCAGTATTTT.

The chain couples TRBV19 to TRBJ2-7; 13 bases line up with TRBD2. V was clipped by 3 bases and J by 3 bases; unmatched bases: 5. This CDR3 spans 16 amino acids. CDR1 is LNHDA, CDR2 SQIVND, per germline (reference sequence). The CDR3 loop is CASSIMGTSGIYEQYF. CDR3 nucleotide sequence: TGTGCCAGTAGTATCATGGGGACTAGCGGGATCTACGAGCAGTACTTC. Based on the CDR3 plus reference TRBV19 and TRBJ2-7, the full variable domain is DGGITQSPKYLFRKEGQNVTLSCEQNLNHDAMYWYRQDPGQGLRLIYYSQIVNDFQKGDIAEGYSVSREKKESFPLTVTSAQKNPTAFYLCASSIMGTSGIYEQYFGPGTRLTVT.

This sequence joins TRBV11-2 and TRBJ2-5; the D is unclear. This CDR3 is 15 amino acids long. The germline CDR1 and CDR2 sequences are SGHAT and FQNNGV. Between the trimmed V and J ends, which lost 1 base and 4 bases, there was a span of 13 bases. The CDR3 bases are TGTGCCAGCAGCTTAGGGCCGACCCCCGGAGAGACCCAGTACTTC. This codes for CASSLGPTPGETQYF.

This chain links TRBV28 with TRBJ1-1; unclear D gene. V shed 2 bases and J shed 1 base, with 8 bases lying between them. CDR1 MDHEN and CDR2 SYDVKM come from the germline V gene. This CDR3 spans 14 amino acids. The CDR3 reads CASSLTQKNTEAFF. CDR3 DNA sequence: TGTGCCAGCAGTTTAACACAGAAGAACACTGAAGCTTTCTTT.

DNA for the CDR3: TGTGCCAGTAGTGTCCGGGACAGGGCGATCGGCACCGGGGAGCTGTTTTTT. Protein product: CASSVRDRAIGTGELFF. The V call is TRBV19, the J call TRBJ2-2; 9 positions agree with TRBD1. CDR3 length: 17 amino acids. Looked up from germline, CDR1 is LNHDA and CDR2 is SQIVND (reference sequence). The V and J ends lost 5 bases and 4 bases, in that order; junction bases with no gene match: 11.

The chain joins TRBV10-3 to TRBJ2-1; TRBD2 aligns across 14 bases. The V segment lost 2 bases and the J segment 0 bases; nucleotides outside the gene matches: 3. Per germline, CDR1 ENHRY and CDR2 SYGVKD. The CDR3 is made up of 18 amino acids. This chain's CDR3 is CAISEGLAGGSSYNEQFF. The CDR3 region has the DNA TGTGCCATCAGTGAGGGACTAGCGGGAGGAAGCTCCTACAATGAGCAGTTCTTC.

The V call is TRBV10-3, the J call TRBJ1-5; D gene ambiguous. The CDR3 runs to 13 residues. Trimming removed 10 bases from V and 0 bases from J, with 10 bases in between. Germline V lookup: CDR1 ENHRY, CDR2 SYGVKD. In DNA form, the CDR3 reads TGTGCCACCTCTCAACATAGCAATCAGCCCCAGCATTTT. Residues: CATSQHSNQPQHF.

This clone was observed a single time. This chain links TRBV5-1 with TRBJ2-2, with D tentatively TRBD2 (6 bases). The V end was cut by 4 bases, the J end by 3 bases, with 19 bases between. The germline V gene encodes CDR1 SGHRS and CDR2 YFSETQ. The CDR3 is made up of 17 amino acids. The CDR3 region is CASSPFKEGQYTGELFF. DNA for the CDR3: TGCGCCAGCAGCCCCTTCAAGGAGGGCCAATACACCGGGGAGCTGTTTTTT.

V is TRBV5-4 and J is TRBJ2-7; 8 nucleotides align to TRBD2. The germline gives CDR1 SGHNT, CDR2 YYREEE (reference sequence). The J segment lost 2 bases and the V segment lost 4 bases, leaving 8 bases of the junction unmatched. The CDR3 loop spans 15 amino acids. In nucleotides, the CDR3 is TGTGCCAGCAGCCTGCCTAGCGGGTCAGCCTACGAGCAGTACTTC. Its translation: CASSLPSGSAYEQYF.

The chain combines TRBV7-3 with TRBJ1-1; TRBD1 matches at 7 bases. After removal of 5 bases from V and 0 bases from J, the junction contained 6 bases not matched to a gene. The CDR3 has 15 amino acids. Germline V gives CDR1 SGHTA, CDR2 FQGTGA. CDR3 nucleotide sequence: TGTGCCAGCAGCCTGAGCGGGACAGTGAACACTGAAGCTTTCTTT. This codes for CASSLSGTVNTEAFF.

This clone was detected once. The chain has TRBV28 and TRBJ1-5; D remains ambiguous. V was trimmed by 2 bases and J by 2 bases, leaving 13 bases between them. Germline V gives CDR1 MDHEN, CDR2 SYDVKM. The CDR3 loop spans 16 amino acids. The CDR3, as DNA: TGTGCCAGCAGTTTAACGAGGGTGCGGGGCAATCAGCCCCAGCATTTT. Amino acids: CASSLTRVRGNQPQHF.

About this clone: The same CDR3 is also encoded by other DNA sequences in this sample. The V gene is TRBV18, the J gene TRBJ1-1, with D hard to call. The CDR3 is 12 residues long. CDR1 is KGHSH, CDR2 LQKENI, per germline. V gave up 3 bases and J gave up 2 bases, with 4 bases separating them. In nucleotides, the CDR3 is TGTGCCAGCTCACCCCGTAACACTGAAGCTTTCTTT. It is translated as CASSPRNTEAFF.

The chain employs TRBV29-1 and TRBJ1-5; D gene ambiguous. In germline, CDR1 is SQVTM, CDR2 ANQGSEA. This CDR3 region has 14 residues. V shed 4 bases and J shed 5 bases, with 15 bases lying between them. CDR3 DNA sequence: TGCAGCGTTGCTAATATATCTTGGGATCAGCCCCAGCATTTT. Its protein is CSVANISWDQPQHF.

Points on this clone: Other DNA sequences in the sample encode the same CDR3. This chain's CDR3 is CASSLAGPYEQYF. CDR3 DNA: TGTGCCAGCAGTCTCGCGGGACCCTACGAGCAGTACTTC. The V and J genes are TRBV5-4 and TRBJ2-7, with D perhaps matching TRBD2 (6 bases). CDR1 is SGHNT, CDR2 YYREEE, per germline (reference sequence). Trimming cost V 5 bases and J 2 bases, with 11 bases left between them. This CDR3 is built from 13 residues. Filled out from reference TRBV5-4 and TRBJ2-7, the complete variable domain reads ETGVTQSPTHLIKTRGQQVTLRCSSQSGHNTVSWYQQALGQGPQFIFQYYREEENGRGNFPPRFSGLQFPNYSSELNVNALELDDSALYLCASSLAGPYEQYFGPGTRLTVT.

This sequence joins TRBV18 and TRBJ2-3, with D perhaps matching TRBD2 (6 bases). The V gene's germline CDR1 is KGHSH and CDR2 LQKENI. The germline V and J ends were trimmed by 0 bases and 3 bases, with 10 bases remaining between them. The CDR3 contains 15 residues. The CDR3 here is CASSPPNRETDTQYF. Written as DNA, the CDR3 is TGTGCCAGCTCACCACCGAACCGGGAGACAGATACGCAGTATTTT.

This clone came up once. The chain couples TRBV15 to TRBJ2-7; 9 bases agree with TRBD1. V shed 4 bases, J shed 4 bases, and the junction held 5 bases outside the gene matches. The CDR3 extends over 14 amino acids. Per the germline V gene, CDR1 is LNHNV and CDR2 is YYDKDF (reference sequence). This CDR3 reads CATSTLTGGYEQYF. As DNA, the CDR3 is TGTGCCACCAGCACCCTGACAGGGGGTTACGAGCAGTACTTC.

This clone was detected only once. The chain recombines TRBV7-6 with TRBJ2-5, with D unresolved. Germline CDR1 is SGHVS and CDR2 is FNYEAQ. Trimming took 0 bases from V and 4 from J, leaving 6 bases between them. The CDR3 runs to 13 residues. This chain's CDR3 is CASSLAGLETQYF. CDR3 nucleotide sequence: TGTGCCAGCAGCTTAGCGGGGTTAGAGACCCAGTACTTC.

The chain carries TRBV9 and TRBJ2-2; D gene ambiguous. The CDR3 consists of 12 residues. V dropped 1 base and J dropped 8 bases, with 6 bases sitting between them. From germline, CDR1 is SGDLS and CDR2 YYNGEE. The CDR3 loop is CASSVFGGELFF. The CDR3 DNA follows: TGTGCCAGCAGCGTATTCGGGGGGGAGCTGTTTTTT.

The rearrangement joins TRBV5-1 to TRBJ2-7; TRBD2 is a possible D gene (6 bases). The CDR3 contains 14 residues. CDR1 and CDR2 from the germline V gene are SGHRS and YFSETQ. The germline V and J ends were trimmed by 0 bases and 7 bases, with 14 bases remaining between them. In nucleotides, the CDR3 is TGCGCCAGCAGCTTGGACGGGGGAACGGGGGAGCAGTACTTC. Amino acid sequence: CASSLDGGTGEQYF. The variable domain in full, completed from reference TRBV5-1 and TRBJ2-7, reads KAGVTQTPRYLIKTRGQQVTLSCSPISGHRSVSWYQQTPGQGLQFLFEYFSETQRNKGNFPGRFSGRQFSNSRSEMNVSTLELGDSALYLCASSLDGGTGEQYFGPGTRLTVT.

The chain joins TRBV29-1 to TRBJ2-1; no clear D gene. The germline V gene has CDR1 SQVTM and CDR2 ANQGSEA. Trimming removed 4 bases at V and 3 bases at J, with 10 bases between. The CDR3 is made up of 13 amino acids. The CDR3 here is CSVVGRFYNEQFF. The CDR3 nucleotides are TGCAGCGTTGTAGGCAGGTTCTACAATGAGCAGTTCTTC.

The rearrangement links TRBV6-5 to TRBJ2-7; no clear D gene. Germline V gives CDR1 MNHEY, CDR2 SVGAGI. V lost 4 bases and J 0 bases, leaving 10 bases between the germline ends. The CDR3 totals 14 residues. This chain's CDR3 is CASSSTPPSYEQYF. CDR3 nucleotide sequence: TGTGCCAGCAGTTCAACACCACCCTCCTACGAGCAGTACTTC.

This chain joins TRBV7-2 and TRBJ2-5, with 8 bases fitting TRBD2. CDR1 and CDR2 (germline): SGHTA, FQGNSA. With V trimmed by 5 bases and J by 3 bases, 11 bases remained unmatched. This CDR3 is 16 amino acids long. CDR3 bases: TGTGCCAGCAGCCCTGCGGGGGGTGGCGGCGAAGAGACCCAGTACTTC. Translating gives CASSPAGGGGEETQYF.

DNA for the CDR3: TGCAGTCCTGGGAAACTGACTGAAGCTTTCTTT. This sequence encodes CSPGKLTEAFF. V and J are TRBV20-1 and TRBJ1-1; D is undetermined. The CDR3 has 11 amino acids. Germline V CDR1 and CDR2: DFQATT, SNEGSKA (reference sequence). V lost 8 bases, J lost 5 bases, and 12 bases lay in between.

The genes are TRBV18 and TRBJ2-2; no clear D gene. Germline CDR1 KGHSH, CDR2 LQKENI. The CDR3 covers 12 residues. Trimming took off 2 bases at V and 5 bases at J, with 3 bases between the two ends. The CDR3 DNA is TGTGCCAGCTCACCAATGACCGGGGAGCTGTTTTTT. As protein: CASSPMTGELFF.

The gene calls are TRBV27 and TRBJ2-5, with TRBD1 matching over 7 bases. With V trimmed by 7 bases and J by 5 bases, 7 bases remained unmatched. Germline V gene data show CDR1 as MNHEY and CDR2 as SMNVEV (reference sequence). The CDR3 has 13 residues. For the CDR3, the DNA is TGTGCCAGCAAGTTGACAGGGTTGGAGACCCAGTACTTC. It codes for CASKLTGLETQYF.

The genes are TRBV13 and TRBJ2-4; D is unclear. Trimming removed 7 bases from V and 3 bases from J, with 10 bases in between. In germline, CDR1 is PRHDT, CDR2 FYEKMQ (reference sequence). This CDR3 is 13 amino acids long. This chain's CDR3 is CASTGVNKNIQYF. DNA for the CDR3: TGTGCCAGCACCGGCGTGAACAAAAACATTCAGTACTTC.